A single sample is the source of the 25 T cell receptor beta chains below, sequenced in a study of a mutant IDH1 vaccine in newly diagnosed glioma. No antigen is known for these receptors. Time point noted: week 11, during vaccination. The content of each vaccine dose was 300 ug of mutant IDH1 20-mer peptide, and topical imiquimod accompanied it. Profiled with immunoSEQ multiplex PCR; TCRdb holds only in-frame clones, not every one. This repertoire shows tens of thousands of clones, around 79% found once; its top ten account for 8%. The sequences come from PBMCs, collected from a glioma patient whose treatment included an IDH1 peptide vaccine. These receptors were obtained from a man aged 35 to 55 with glioma.

The chain links TRBV15 to TRBJ1-4; TRBD1 matches at 7 bases. The CDR3 contains 16 residues. Germline values: CDR1 LNHNV, CDR2 YYDKDF (reference sequence). V was clipped by 2 bases and J by 4 bases; unmatched bases: 7. This chain's CDR3 is CATSRYRGSNNEKLFF. CDR3 nucleotides: TGTGCCACCAGCAGATACAGGGGCTCGAATAATGAAAAACTGTTTTTT.

CDR3 DNA: TGTGCCAGCATTAGGGACAGAACCTACAATGAGCAGTTCTTC. Encoded protein: CASIRDRTYNEQFF. The chain recombines TRBV2 with TRBJ2-1, with 7 bases matching TRBD1. This CDR3 spans 14 amino acids. CDR1 and CDR2 (germline): SNHLY, FYNNEI. V trimming: 7 bases; J trimming: 2 bases; junction bases outside the gene matches: 5.

This clone showed up just a few times. The chain couples TRBV7-9 to TRBJ1-1, with TRBD1 as a possible D gene (6 bases). Germline lookup yields CDR1 SEHNR and CDR2 FQNEAQ (reference sequence). V was cut by 5 bases and J by 8 bases, with 15 bases left in between. CDR3 length equals 13 residues. The CDR3 nucleotides are TGTGCCAGCAGCCCCCTAGGGGGGACGGAAGCTTTCTTT. It is translated as CASSPLGGTEAFF. Full variable domain (outside the CDR3, taken from reference TRBV7-9 and TRBJ1-1): DTGVSQNPRHKITKRGQNVTFRCDPISEHNRLYWYRQTLGQGPEFLTYFQNEAQLEKSRLLSDRFSAERPKGSFSTLEIQRTEQGDSAMYLCASSPLGGTEAFFGQGTRLTVV.

The CDR3 spells CAISDRTGGSNQPQHF. The CDR3 nucleotides read TGTGCCATCAGTGATCGGACAGGAGGAAGCAATCAGCCCCAGCATTTT. The chain recombines TRBV10-3 with TRBJ1-5; the match to TRBD1 covers 7 bases. Germline CDR1 and CDR2: ENHRY and SYGVKD. CDR3 length: 16 residues. Trimming removed 3 bases from V and 1 base from J; junction bases left unmatched: 6.

On this clone: Germline is not matched at one junction end, which may reflect a read error. In DNA form, the CDR3 reads TGTGCCGGCAGTTACACTAGCGGGGGGGGTGGAGAGACCCAGTACTTC. It encodes CAGSYTSGGGGETQYF. The chain uses TRBV6-5 and TRBJ2-5, with 13 bases that match TRBD2. This CDR3 is 16 amino acids long. Germline V CDR1 and CDR2: MNHEY, SVGAGI.

V usage is TRBV5-1 and J usage is TRBJ2-1; no firm D call. Between the trimmed V and J ends, which lost 0 bases and 3 bases, there was a span of 4 bases. Germline V lookup: CDR1 SGHRS, CDR2 YFSETQ. The CDR3 is 13 amino acids. This CDR3 is CASSLDSYNEQFF. In nucleotides, the CDR3 is TGCGCCAGCAGCTTGGACAGCTACAATGAGCAGTTCTTC. Looking up the rest from reference TRBV5-1 and TRBJ2-1 gives the full variable domain: KAGVTQTPRYLIKTRGQQVTLSCSPISGHRSVSWYQQTPGQGLQFLFEYFSETQRNKGNFPGRFSGRQFSNSRSEMNVSTLELGDSALYLCASSLDSYNEQFFGPGTRLTVL.

Concerning this clone itself: At one end, the junction sequence differs from germline, possibly due to a read error. V usage is TRBV6-1 and J usage is TRBJ2-5, with D maybe TRBD1 (6 bases). In germline, CDR1 is MNHNS, CDR2 SASEGT. This CDR3 region has 15 residues. CDR3 sequence (DNA): TGTGCCAGCAGGGAAGACAGGACGGGCCAAGAGACCCAGTACTTC. Protein: CASREDRTGQETQYF.

In its sample, this clone is medium-sized (0.01 to 0.1%). CDR3 amino acids: CASSPLAGGNTGELFF. In nucleotides, the CDR3 is TGTGCCAGCAGCCCTCTAGCGGGAGGGAACACCGGGGAGCTGTTTTTT. The rearrangement uses TRBV7-9 and TRBJ2-2; 11 nucleotides agree with TRBD2. The CDR3 length is 16 residues. Trimming at V came to 5 bases and at J to 1 base, leaving 3 bases not matched to a gene. Looked up from germline, CDR1 is SEHNR and CDR2 is FQNEAQ (reference sequence).

The chain joins TRBV29-1 to TRBJ2-1; 9 bases map to TRBD2. The V segment lost 6 bases and the J segment 4 bases; nucleotides outside the gene matches: 22. The CDR3 loop spans 19 amino acids. Germline CDR1 and CDR2: SQVTM and ANQGSEA. The CDR3 region has the DNA TGCAGCGTCCGTCCCGGGACTAGCTTTGTTGGAGGTGGTTACAATGAGCAGTTCTTC. Translating it yields CSVRPGTSFVGGGYNEQFF.

The gene calls are TRBV19 and TRBJ2-5; 7 bases agree with TRBD2. V gave up 2 bases and J gave up 0 bases; unmatched junction bases: 0. The CDR3 runs 14 residues. Germline CDR1 reads LNHDA; CDR2 reads SQIVND (reference sequence). The DNA of the CDR3 is TGTGCCAGTAGTATACTAGCGGACCAAGAGACCCAGTACTTC. It codes for CASSILADQETQYF.

This clone was seen a few times. The chain joins TRBV9 to TRBJ1-1; D remains unclear. The CDR3 has 15 amino acids. The germline V and J ends were trimmed by 0 bases and 3 bases, with 12 bases remaining between them. Per the germline V gene, CDR1 is SGDLS and CDR2 is YYNGEE. CDR3 region: CASSVAGGSYTEAFF. CDR3 DNA: TGTGCCAGCAGCGTAGCGGGAGGCTCCTACACTGAAGCTTTCTTT.

This chain uses TRBV21-1 with TRBJ2-7; no check of the table's D call, TRBD2, against the DNA was made. TRBV21-1 is deemed a pseudogene. The CDR3 covers 17 residues. CDR3 amino acids: CASSKGSSGTRPCEQYV. CDR3 sequence (DNA): TGTGCCAGCAGCAAAGGGAGCTCCGGGACTCGACCGTGTGAGCAGTACGTC.

V and J are TRBV27 and TRBJ2-5; 8 bases fit TRBD2. The CDR3 totals 13 residues. Trimming at V came to 8 bases and at J to 4 bases, leaving 6 bases not matched to a gene. Germline loops: CDR1 MNHEY, CDR2 SMNVEV (reference sequence). In DNA form, the CDR3 reads TGTGCCAGCTCCTTCGGGGGGGTAGAGACCCAGTACTTC. Its translation is CASSFGGVETQYF.

The rearrangement joins TRBV7-6 to TRBJ2-7, with 12 nucleotides matching TRBD2. There are 14 residues in the CDR3. Germline loops: CDR1 SGHVS, CDR2 FNYEAQ. After removal of 5 bases from V and 6 bases from J, the junction contained 5 bases not matched to a gene. CDR3 sequence reads: CASSAGLAGSEQYF. In DNA, the CDR3 is TGTGCCAGCAGCGCCGGACTAGCGGGAAGCGAGCAGTACTTC.

The chain combines TRBV30 with TRBJ1-1; 9 positions agree with TRBD1. V lost 2 bases and J lost 5; bases outside the gene matches: 3. Germline V gene lookup returns CDR1 GTSNPN and CDR2 SVGIG (reference sequence). This CDR3 has 13 amino acids. The CDR3 sequence: CAWSTGGLTEAFF. CDR3 DNA sequence: TGTGCCTGGAGTACAGGGGGCCTAACTGAAGCTTTCTTT.

In its sample, this clone was seen once. The J gene is TRBJ2-1, the V gene TRBV7-2; 12 bases match TRBD1. Germline V CDR1 and CDR2: SGHTA, FQGNSA. With V trimmed by 5 bases and J by 9 bases, 8 bases remained unmatched. The CDR3 is made up of 15 amino acids. In nucleotides, the CDR3 is TGTGCCAGCAGCCGTACCGGGACAGGGGGCGGTGAGCAGTTCTTC. Translating gives CASSRTGTGGGEQFF.

DNA for the CDR3: TGTGCCAGTAGTCCCAGGGTGGAAGAAAAACTGTTTTTT. Translation gives CASSPRVEEKLFF. The V and J genes are TRBV19 and TRBJ1-4; TRBD1 might be the D (5 bases). V was shortened by 5 bases and J by 8 bases, with 12 bases between the two germline ends. This CDR3 is 13 amino acids long. Germline assignment: CDR1 LNHDA and CDR2 SQIVND (reference sequence).

This clone was recorded only once. This chain links TRBV19 with TRBJ2-7; D perhaps matches TRBD2 (6 bases). Deletions cut 3 bases from V and 7 bases from J, with 13 bases between. The CDR3 length is 13 residues. The germline V gene has CDR1 LNHDA and CDR2 SQIVND (reference sequence). Written as DNA, the CDR3 is TGTGCCAGTAGTATCTCCGGAGGGAGAGAGCAGTACGTC. Translated, it gives CASSISGGREQYV.

This clone was picked up a small number of times. This chain links TRBV29-1 with TRBJ1-5; tentatively, D is TRBD1 (5 bases). V dropped 6 bases and J dropped 5 bases, with 8 bases sitting between them. Germline CDR1 and CDR2: SQVTM and ANQGSEA. The CDR3 runs to 11 residues. CDR3 sequence (DNA): TGCAGCGTGGGGGAGGATCAGCCCCAGCATTTT. The encoded protein is CSVGEDQPQHF.

The V and J genes are TRBV7-9 and TRBJ2-7; D unclear. Between the trimmed V and J ends, which lost 4 bases and 5 bases, there was a span of 12 bases. This CDR3 spans 13 amino acids. Germline CDR1 and CDR2: SEHNR and FQNEAQ (reference sequence). The DNA of the CDR3 is TGTGCCAGCAGCTCCCCTTGGTTGGACGAGCAGTACTTC. This encodes CASSSPWLDEQYF.

V gene TRBV14 combines with J gene TRBJ1-1; the D is unclear. V dropped 7 bases and J dropped 1 base, with 10 bases sitting between them. The CDR3 runs 13 residues. Per the germline V gene, CDR1 is SGHDN and CDR2 is FVKESK. For the CDR3, the DNA is TGTGCCAGCAACTTAGGAGGGAACACTGAAGCTTTCTTT. Translated, it gives CASNLGGNTEAFF.

V gene TRBV10-1 combines with J gene TRBJ1-2; weak D call: TRBD1 (5 bases). V was cut by 3 bases and J by 3 bases, with 8 bases left in between. There are 13 residues in the CDR3. Germline CDR1 and CDR2: WNHNN and SYGVQD (reference sequence). The CDR3 DNA reads as TGCGCCAGCAGTGAAGACAGAGACTATGGCTACACCTTC. This sequence encodes CASSEDRDYGYTF.

The CDR3 protein is CASSTRDYYNTGELFF. CDR3 in DNA: TGTGCCAGCAGCACCCGGGACTACTACAACACCGGGGAGCTGTTTTTT. The chain recombines TRBV7-9 with TRBJ2-2; 7 nucleotides agree with TRBD2. There are 16 residues in the CDR3. Losses at the gene ends were 5 bases for V and 2 bases for J; bases not matched to a gene: 8. Germline loops: CDR1 SEHNR, CDR2 FQNEAQ (reference sequence).

V is TRBV6-5 and J is TRBJ1-1; a weak D match, TRBD1 (5 bases). Trimming took off 6 bases at V and 7 bases at J, with 12 bases between the two ends. Germline CDR1 reads MNHEY; CDR2 reads SVGAGI. The CDR3 contains 12 residues. The CDR3 here is CASRRTSSEAFF. CDR3 bases: TGTGCCAGCAGACGGACAAGCAGTGAAGCTTTCTTT.

The chain uses TRBV30 and TRBJ1-5; D uncertain. V shed 1 base and J shed 4 bases, with 14 bases lying between them. CDR3 size: 15 residues. CDR1 and CDR2 from the germline V gene are GTSNPN and SVGIG (reference sequence). This CDR3 reads CAWSESSGRNQPQHF. The CDR3 nucleotides are TGTGCCTGGAGTGAATCGTCGGGGAGGAATCAGCCCCAGCATTTT.